This T cell receptor (beta chain) was captured by sequencing in a study of blood T cell repertoires in COVID-19. In the study overall: The United States, Italy and Spain provided the acute and convalescent COVID-19 samples. PBMCs, B-cell-depleted T cells, or T cells were the source of the cDNA or gDNA that made up the material.

Trimming removed 4 bases from V and 0 bases from J; junction bases left unmatched: 5. Germline V lookup: CDR1 LNHDA, CDR2 SQIVND (reference sequence). The length of the CDR3 is 15 residues. The authors' processing: Amplification from reference gene primers served as the basis for estimated nucleated cell counts. Method: immunoSEQ multiplex PCR; TCRdb's copy keeps in-frame clones and lacks some. V and J calls and clone size follow that table, whereas D and trimming were derived from the DNA. The sample has 270,000 or so clones; 82% are singletons. This chain links TRBV19 with TRBJ2-7, with TRBD1 identical over 8 bases. The sample was peripheral blood. The TCR comes from a woman between 18 and 29 years old with acute or convalescent COVID-19. The CDR3 bases are TGTGCCAGTAGTAGGACAGGGCCCCTCTCCTACGAGCAGTACTTC. Protein: CASSRTGPLSYEQYF.